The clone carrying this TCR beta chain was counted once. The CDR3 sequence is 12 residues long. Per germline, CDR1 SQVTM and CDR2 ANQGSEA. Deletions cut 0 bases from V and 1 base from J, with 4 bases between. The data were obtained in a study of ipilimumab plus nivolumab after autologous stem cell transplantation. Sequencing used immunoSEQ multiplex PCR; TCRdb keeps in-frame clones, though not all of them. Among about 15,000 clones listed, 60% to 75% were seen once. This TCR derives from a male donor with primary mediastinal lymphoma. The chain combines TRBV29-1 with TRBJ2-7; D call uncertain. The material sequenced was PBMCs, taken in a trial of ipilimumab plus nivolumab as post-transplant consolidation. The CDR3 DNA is TGCAGCGTTGAAGAGGGATCCTACGAGCAGTACTTC. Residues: CSVEEGSYEQYF.